The text below deals with one T cell receptor beta chain. This record belongs to a study of blood T cell repertoires in COVID-19. Background on the study: Material from acute and convalescent COVID-19 was sourced from the United States, Italy and Spain.

Original methodology: From reference gene primer amplification, estimates of nucleated cell counts were derived. Generated by immunoSEQ multiplex PCR, the TCRdb table keeps only in-frame clones and is missing some. V, J and clone size reflect that table, while D and trimming were determined from the DNA. The profile shows 100,000 to 150,000 clones, about 85% of them singletons. V lost 4 bases, J lost 7 bases, and 6 bases stayed unmatched. Germline V gene sequence: CDR1 SGHTA, CDR2 FQGNSA. This CDR3 is built from 14 residues. Sequences were obtained from peripheral blood. This receptor was identified in a woman of 80 years or more with acute or convalescent COVID-19. The genes are TRBV7-2 and TRBJ2-1; 8 bases are a match to TRBD1. The CDR3 bases are TGTGCCAGCAGCTACTACAGGGGGGCTAATGAGCAGTTCTTC. Protein sequence: CASSYYRGANEQFF. Full variable domain (remainder filled in from reference TRBV7-2 and TRBJ2-1): GAGVSQSPSNKVTEKGKDVELRCDPISGHTALYWYRQSLGQGLEFLIYFQGNSAPDKSGLPSDRFSAERTGGSVSTLTIQRTQQEDSAVYLCASSYYRGANEQFFGPGTRLTVL.